A selection of T cell receptor beta chains follows, all from one sample in a study of vaccination and CD4 T cells after COVID-19. Their target antigens are unknown. TCRdb ran MiXCR on the PCR reads and lists one entry per CDR3 protein. The sample lists more than 20,000 distinct CDR3 sequences, approximately 50% occurring once. The material sequenced was CD4+ T cells from blood, cultured in vitro. The receptors were gathered from a human donor who had recovered from COVID-19. Both conserved end residues are part of each CDR3. Fields, in order: D gene, V gene, J gene, clone size, CDR3 DNA, CDR3 protein. D genes are given only for firm matches. Clone size is not always given. Where it is, it says once, few, many or a class for expanded clones.

-	TRBV15	TRBJ1-2	few	TGTGCCACGAGGGGGAGGACCAAGGGCTATGGCTACACCTTC	CATRGRTKGYGYTF
TRBD2	TRBV20-1	TRBJ2-5	-	TGCAGTGCTAGAGATCGTAAGCGGGGGGGCCTGGAGACCCAGTACTTC	CSARDRKRGGLETQYF
-	TRBV6-5	TRBJ2-1	once	TGTGCCAGCAGTTACTCGGGGCGGGGTAGCTACAATGAGCAGTTCTTC	CASSYSGRGSYNEQFF
TRBD1	TRBV7-9	TRBJ1-1	-	TGTGCCAGCAGACGGGACAGGGACACTGAAGCTTTCTTT	CASRRDRDTEAFF
TRBD2	TRBV6-1	TRBJ2-5	-	TGTGCCAGCAGCTTAGCCGGGCGACTAGCGGGAGAGGAGACCCAGTACTTC	CASSLAGRLAGEETQYF
-	TRBV10-3	TRBJ2-7	-	TGTGCCATCAGCCCAGGACACCTCTCCTACGAGCAGTACTTC	CAISPGHLSYEQYF
-	TRBV7-3	TRBJ1-1	-	TGTGCCAGCAGCGCCTATTCCTCAGGGACTGAAGCTTTCTTT	CASSAYSSGTEAFF
-	TRBV10-1	TRBJ2-1	-	TGCGCCAGCAGTGGAAATAGCTTCCATGAGCAGTTCTTC	CASSGNSFHEQFF
-	TRBV7-2	TRBJ2-1	-	TGTGCCAGCACCCCCTATCGGCTTAGTAGCTCCTACAATGAGCAGTTCTTC	CASTPYRLSSSYNEQFF
-	TRBV7-9	TRBJ2-7	-	TGTGCCAGCAGCTTGCCAGACATCTACGAGCAGTACTTC	CASSLPDIYEQYF
-	TRBV11-3	TRBJ2-7	-	TGTGCCAGCAGCTTAGATGCAAAGTTCTCCTACGAGCAGTACTTC	CASSLDAKFSYEQYF
-	TRBV19	TRBJ1-1	few	TGTGCCAGCAAGCCGGGGTGGGCCAGGGAGTCCACTGAAGCTTTCTTT	CASKPGWARESTEAFF
-	TRBV5-4	TRBJ2-1	once	TGTGCCAGCAGTCCCAGCAGAAGCTCCTACAATGAGCAGTTCTTC	CASSPSRSSYNEQFF
-	TRBV6-1	TRBJ2-3	few	TGTGCCAGCATCTTTTCCAGGGGGGGAGATACGCAGTATTTT	CASIFSRGGDTQYF
TRBD1	TRBV30	TRBJ1-2	-	TGTGCCTGGAGTAGATGGACAGGCCACCTCTATGGCTACACCTTC	CAWSRWTGHLYGYTF
-	TRBV20-1	TRBJ2-7	-	TGCAGTGCCTACCTGCTGGTCCCCAGCTCCTACGAGCAGTACTTC	CSAYLLVPSSYEQYF
-	TRBV6-5	TRBJ2-1	-	TGTGCCAGCAGTTACCTCGATGAGCAGTTCTTC	CASSYLDEQFF
-	TRBV11-1	TRBJ1-6	-	TGTGCCAGCAGCTTAGACGGCTCACCCCTCCACTTT	CASSLDGSPLHF
-	TRBV20-1	TRBJ2-2	few	TGCAGTGCTAGTCCTTGGACCGGGGAGCTGTTTTTT	CSASPWTGELFF
-	TRBV20-1	TRBJ1-1	-	TGCAGTGCTCTACGGGTCGGTGAAGCTTTCTTT	CSALRVGEAFF
TRBD1	TRBV5-1	TRBJ2-7	-	TGCGCCAGCAGTCTTGGACAGGGAGTGTGGGAGCAGTACTTC	CASSLGQGVWEQYF
-	TRBV6-5	TRBJ2-7	-	TGTGCCAGCAGTTTCACCAGCAGCTACGAGCAGTACTTC	CASSFTSSYEQYF
TRBD1	TRBV6-5	TRBJ1-1	-	TGTGCCAGCAGTTACTCAGCGGACAGGGGGTATTTTGACACTGAAGCTTTCTTT	CASSYSADRGYFDTEAFF
-	TRBV12-3/TRBV12-4	TRBJ2-6	-	TGTGCCAGCAGTTTTGGCTCTGGGGCCAACGTCCTGACTTTC	CASSFGSGANVLTF
-	TRBV20-1	TRBJ1-5	few	TGCAGTGCTAGCGAGTTCGGGGTTCGAAGCAATCAGCCCCAGCATTTT	CSASEFGVRSNQPQHF
-	TRBV10-1	TRBJ2-7	-	TGCGCCAGCAGTGAGAGGGGGGGGCGGCAGTACTTC	CASSERGGRQYF
TRBD1	TRBV19	TRBJ1-2	-	TGTGCCAGTAGGGACAGGGCCTCGGGTGGCTACACCTTC	CASRDRASGGYTF
TRBD1	TRBV19	TRBJ1-5	-	TGTGCCAGTAGTTCCCGATGGGGGACAGATAGCAATCAGCCCCAGCATTTT	CASSSRWGTDSNQPQHF
-	TRBV2	TRBJ1-2	-	TGTGCCAGCAGGGGGGAGGAGAGCTATGGCTACACCTTC	CASRGEESYGYTF
-	TRBV10-3	TRBJ1-1	-	TGTGCCTCTGGGGGAGCCAGTAACACTGAAGCTTTCTTT	CASGGASNTEAFF
-	TRBV11-1	TRBJ2-2	-	TGTGCCAGCAGCAGACGGGACTCCAATTGGGCCGGGGAGCTGTTTTTT	CASSRRDSNWAGELFF
-	TRBV5-1	TRBJ1-5	-	TGCGCCAGCAGCTTGGTTGGCGGGGACAATCAGCCCCAGCATTTT	CASSLVGGDNQPQHF
-	TRBV19	TRBJ1-6	few	TGTGCCAGTAGTATTCAACACAATAATTCACCCCTCCACTTT	CASSIQHNNSPLHF
-	TRBV11-2	TRBJ1-2	once	TGTGCCAGCAGCTTACTAATCAGGGGTTCAGGTGGCTACACCTTC	CASSLLIRGSGGYTF
-	TRBV6-1	TRBJ1-1	-	TGTACCAGCAGACGGGGAGTTGGGGTCACTGAAGCTTTCTTT	CTSRRGVGVTEAFF
TRBD1	TRBV20-1	TRBJ1-1	-	TGCAGTGCTACCACAGGGGTTGAAGCTTTCTTT	CSATTGVEAFF
-	TRBV7-9	TRBJ2-7	-	TGTGCCAGCAGCTTAGAGGTCGGCGAGCAGTACTTC	CASSLEVGEQYF
-	TRBV7-9	TRBJ1-2	few	TGTGCCAGCAGCTTAGCGGAGGCACCAGCTAACTATGGCTACACCTTC	CASSLAEAPANYGYTF
TRBD2	TRBV5-4	TRBJ2-1	-	TGTGCCAGCAGCCCGGGGGCCCTGCGGGGGGGATACAATGAGCAGTTCTTC	CASSPGALRGGYNEQFF
-	TRBV20-1	TRBJ2-1	few	TGCAGTGCTAGTGAACTAGCTCCGTATGCCTCCAATGAGCAGTTCTTC	CSASELAPYASNEQFF
-	TRBV2	TRBJ1-2	-	TGTGCCAGTGTCCGGGACGTAGGTATGGGCTACACCTTC	CASVRDVGMGYTF